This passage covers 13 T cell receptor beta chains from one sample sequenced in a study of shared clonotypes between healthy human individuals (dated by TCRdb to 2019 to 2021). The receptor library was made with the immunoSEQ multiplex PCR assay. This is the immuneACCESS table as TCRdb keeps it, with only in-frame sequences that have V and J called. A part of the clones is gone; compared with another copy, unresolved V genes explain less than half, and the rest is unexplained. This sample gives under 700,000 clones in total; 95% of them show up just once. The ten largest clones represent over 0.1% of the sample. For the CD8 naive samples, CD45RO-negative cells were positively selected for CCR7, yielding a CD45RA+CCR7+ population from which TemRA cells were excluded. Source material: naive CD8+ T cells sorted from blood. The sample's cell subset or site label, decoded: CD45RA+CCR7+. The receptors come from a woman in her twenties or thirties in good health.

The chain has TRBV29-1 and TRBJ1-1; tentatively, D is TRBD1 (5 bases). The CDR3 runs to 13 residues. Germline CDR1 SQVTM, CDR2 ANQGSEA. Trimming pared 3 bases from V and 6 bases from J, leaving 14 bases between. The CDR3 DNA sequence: TGCAGCGTTGACCCAGGGTACGCGGCTGAAGCTTTCTTT. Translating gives CSVDPGYAAEAFF.

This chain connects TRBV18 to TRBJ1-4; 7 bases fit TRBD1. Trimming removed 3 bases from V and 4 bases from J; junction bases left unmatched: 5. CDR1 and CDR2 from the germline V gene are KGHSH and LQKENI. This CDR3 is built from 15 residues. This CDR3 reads CASSPPGQLNEKLFF. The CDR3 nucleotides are TGTGCCAGCTCACCCCCGGGACAGCTTAATGAAAAACTGTTTTTT.

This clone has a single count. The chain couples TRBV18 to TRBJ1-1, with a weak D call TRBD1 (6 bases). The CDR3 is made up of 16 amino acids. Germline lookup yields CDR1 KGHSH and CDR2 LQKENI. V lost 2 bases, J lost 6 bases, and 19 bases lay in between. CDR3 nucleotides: TGTGCCAGCTCACCATCGAAGGGGGAAAGACACTCTGAAGCTTTCTTT. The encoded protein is CASSPSKGERHSEAFF. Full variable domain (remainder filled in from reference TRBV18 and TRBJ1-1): NAGVMQNPRHLVRRRGQEARLRCSPMKGHSHVYWYRQLPEEGLKFMVYLQKENIIDESGMPKERFSAEFPKEGPSILRIQQVVRGDSAAYFCASSPSKGERHSEAFFGQGTRLTVV.

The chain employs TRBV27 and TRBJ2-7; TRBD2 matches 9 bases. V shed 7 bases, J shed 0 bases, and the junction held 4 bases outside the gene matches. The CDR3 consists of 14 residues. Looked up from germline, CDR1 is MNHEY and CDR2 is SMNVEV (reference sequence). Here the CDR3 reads CASKGAGGSYEQYF. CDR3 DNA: TGTGCCAGCAAAGGAGCGGGAGGCTCCTACGAGCAGTACTTC.

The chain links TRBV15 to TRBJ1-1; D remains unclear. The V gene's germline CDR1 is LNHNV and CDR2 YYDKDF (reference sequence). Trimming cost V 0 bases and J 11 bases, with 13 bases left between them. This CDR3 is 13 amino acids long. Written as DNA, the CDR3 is TGTGCCACCAGCAGAGACAGCCTTCGCCCTGCTTTCTTT. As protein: CATSRDSLRPAFF.

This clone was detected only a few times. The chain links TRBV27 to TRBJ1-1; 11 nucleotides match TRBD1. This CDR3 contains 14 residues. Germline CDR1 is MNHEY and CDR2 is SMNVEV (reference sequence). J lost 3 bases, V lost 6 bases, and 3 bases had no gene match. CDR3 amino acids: CASSRTGGHTEAFF. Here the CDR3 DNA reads TGTGCCAGCAGCAGGACAGGGGGCCACACTGAAGCTTTCTTT.

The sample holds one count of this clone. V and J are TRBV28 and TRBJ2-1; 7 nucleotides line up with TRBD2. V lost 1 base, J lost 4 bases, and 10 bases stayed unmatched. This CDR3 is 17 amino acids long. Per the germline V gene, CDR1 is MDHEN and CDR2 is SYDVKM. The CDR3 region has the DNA TGTGCCAGCAGTTTATATGGGGAGGGGCACTTTTACAATGAGCAGTTCTTC. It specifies CASSLYGEGHFYNEQFF. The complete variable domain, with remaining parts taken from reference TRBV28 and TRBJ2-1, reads DVKVTQSSRYLVKRTGEKVFLECVQDMDHENMFWYRQDPGLGLRLIYFSYDVKMKEKGDIPEGYSVSREKKERFSLILESASTNQTSMYLCASSLYGEGHFYNEQFFGPGTRLTVL.

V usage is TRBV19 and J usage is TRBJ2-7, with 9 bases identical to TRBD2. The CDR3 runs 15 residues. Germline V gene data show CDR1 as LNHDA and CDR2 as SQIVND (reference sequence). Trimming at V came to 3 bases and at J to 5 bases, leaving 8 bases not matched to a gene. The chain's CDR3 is CASSIVLAGAHEQYF. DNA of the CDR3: TGTGCCAGTAGTATCGTATTAGCGGGAGCTCACGAGCAGTACTTC.

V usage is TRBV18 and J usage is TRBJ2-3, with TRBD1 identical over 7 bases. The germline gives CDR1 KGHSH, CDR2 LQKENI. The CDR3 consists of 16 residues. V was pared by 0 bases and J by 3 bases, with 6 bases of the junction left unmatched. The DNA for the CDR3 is TGTGCCAGCTCACCACCAGGGGGCACTCATACAGATACGCAGTATTTT. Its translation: CASSPPGGTHTDTQYF.

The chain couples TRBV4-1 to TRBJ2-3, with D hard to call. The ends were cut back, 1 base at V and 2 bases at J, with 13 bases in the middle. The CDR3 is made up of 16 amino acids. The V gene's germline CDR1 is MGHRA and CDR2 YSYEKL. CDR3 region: CASSQASGGYTDTQYF. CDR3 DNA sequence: TGCGCCAGCAGCCAAGCGTCGGGCGGATACACAGATACGCAGTATTTT.

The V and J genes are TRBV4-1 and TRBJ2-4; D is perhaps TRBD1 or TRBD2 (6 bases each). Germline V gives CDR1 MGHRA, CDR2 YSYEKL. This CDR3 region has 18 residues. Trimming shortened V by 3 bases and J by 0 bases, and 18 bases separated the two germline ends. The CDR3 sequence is CASSQGGMGGEAKNIQYF. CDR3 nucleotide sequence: TGCGCCAGCAGCCAGGGCGGGATGGGGGGCGAAGCCAAAAACATTCAGTACTTC.

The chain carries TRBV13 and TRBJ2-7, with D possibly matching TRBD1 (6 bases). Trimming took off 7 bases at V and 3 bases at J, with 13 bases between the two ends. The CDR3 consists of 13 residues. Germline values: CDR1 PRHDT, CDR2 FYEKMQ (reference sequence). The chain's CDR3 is CASMGARDYEQYF. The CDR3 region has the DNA TGTGCCAGCATGGGGGCCCGGGACTACGAGCAGTACTTC.

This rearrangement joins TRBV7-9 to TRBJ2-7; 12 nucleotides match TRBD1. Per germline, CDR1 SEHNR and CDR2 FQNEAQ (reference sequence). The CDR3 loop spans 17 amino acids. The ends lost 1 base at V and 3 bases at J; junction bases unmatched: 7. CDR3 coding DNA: TGTGCCAGCAGCTTAGGGAAGGGACAGGGGGCGTTCTACGAGCAGTACTTC. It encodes CASSLGKGQGAFYEQYF. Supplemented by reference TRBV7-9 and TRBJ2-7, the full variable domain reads DTGVSQNPRHKITKRGQNVTFRCDPISEHNRLYWYRQTLGQGPEFLTYFQNEAQLEKSRLLSDRFSAERPKGSFSTLEIQRTEQGDSAMYLCASSLGKGQGAFYEQYFGPGTRLTVT.